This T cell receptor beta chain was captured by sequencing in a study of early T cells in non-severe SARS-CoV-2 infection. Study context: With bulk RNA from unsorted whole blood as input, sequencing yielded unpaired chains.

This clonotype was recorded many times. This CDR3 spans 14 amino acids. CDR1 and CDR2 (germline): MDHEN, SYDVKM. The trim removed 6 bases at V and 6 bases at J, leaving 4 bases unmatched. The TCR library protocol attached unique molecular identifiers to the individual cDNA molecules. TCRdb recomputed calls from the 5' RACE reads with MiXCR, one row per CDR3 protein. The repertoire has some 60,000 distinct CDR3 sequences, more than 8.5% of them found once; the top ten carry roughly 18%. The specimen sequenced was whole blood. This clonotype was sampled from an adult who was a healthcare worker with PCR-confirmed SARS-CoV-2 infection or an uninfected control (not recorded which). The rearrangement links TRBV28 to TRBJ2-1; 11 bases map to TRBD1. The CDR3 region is CASSQDRGPNEQFF. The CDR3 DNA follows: TGTGCCAGCAGCCAGGACAGGGGGCCCAATGAGCAGTTCTTC. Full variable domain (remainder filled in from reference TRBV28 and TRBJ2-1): DVKVTQSSRYLVKRTGEKVFLECVQDMDHENMFWYRQDPGLGLRLIYFSYDVKMKEKGDIPEGYSVSREKKERFSLILESASTNQTSMYLCASSQDRGPNEQFFGPGTRLTVL.